The 24 T cell receptor beta chains given below trace back to one sample, sequenced in a study of early T cells in non-severe SARS-CoV-2 infection. MiXCR was run by TCRdb on the 5' RACE reads, yielding one entry per CDR3 protein. The repertoire holds 86,000 or so distinct CDR3 sequences, with about 6% as singletons. Sample: whole blood. These receptors were obtained from an adult who was a healthcare worker with PCR-confirmed SARS-CoV-2 infection or an uninfected control (not recorded which).

This clonotype was detected many times. The V and J genes are TRBV15 and TRBJ2-2; D call uncertain. The V gene's germline CDR1 is LNHNV and CDR2 YYDKDF (reference sequence). The CDR3 totals 16 residues. Between the trimmed V and J ends, which lost 3 bases and 7 bases, there was a span of 18 bases. CDR3 bases: TGTGCCACCAGCAGTCTCCCTGGGGTAGCCGGCGGGGAGCTGTTTTTT. Residues: CATSSLPGVAGGELFF. Full variable domain (rest looked up from reference TRBV15 and TRBJ2-2): DAMVIQNPRYQVTQFGKPVTLSCSQTLNHNVMYWYQQKSSQAPKLLFHYYDKDFNNEADTPDNFQSRRPNTSFCFLDIRSPGLGDTAMYLCATSSLPGVAGGELFFGEGSRLTVL.

As to this clonotype: A junction boundary mismatches the germline segment, possibly from a read error. The gene calls are TRBV4-2 and TRBJ2-7; TRBD1 or TRBD2 may be the D gene (6 bases each). CDR3 length equals 11 residues. Germline assignment: CDR1 LGHNA and CDR2 YNFKEQ. CDR3 loop: CVSSQGTSRNF. In DNA form, the CDR3 reads TGTGTCAGCAGCCAGGGGACTTCAAGAAACTTC.

This clonotype has at least ten counts. The chain joins TRBV7-9 to TRBJ2-3; the match to TRBD2 covers 10 bases. Germline values: CDR1 SEHNR, CDR2 FQNEAQ (reference sequence). Losses at the gene ends were 2 bases for V and 2 bases for J; bases not matched to a gene: 7. The CDR3 runs 17 residues. CDR3 residues: CASSLSSLAGVTDTQYF. CDR3 coding DNA: TGTGCCAGCAGCTTAAGTTCCCTAGCGGGGGTCACAGATACGCAGTATTTT.

V is TRBV12-3 or TRBV12-4 and J is TRBJ1-5, with D hard to call. The CDR3 runs to 14 residues. V was trimmed by 7 bases and J by 7 bases, leaving 17 bases between them. The CDR3 sequence: CASTPGGVTQPQHF. The CDR3 nucleotides are TGTGCCAGCACCCCGGGAGGCGTGACGCAGCCCCAGCATTTT.

This chain links TRBV11-2 with TRBJ1-1; 10 bases match TRBD1. The CDR3 runs 16 residues. The V segment lost 5 bases and the J segment 3 bases; nucleotides outside the gene matches: 9. Germline loops: CDR1 SGHAT, CDR2 FQNNGV. CDR3 region: CASSLGQGGYDTEAFF. CDR3 sequence (DNA): TGTGCCAGCAGCCTAGGACAGGGGGGATATGACACTGAAGCTTTCTTT.

V and J are TRBV20-1 and TRBJ2-5; TRBD2 might be the D (6 bases). Germline CDR1 reads DFQATT; CDR2 reads SNEGSKA (reference sequence). This CDR3 spans 12 amino acids. The CDR3: CSSRESQETQYF. The DNA for the CDR3 is TGCAGCTCCCGGGAGTCACAAGAGACCCAGTACTTC.

In its sample, this clonotype was seen a few times. The chain combines TRBV6-6 with TRBJ1-2; D possibly corresponds to TRBD1 (5 bases). Germline loops: CDR1 MNHNY, CDR2 SVGAGI (reference sequence). Trimming pared 6 bases from V and 3 bases from J, leaving 14 bases between. CDR3 length: 14 residues. CDR3 sequence: CASSSNQGYYGYTF. The CDR3 nucleotides read TGTGCCAGCAGCTCGAATCAGGGATACTATGGCTACACCTTC.

This clonotype was seen repeatedly, ten times or more. The CDR3 DNA reads TGTGCCAGCAGCTCGGTCAGGGGATCCGGGGAGCTGTTTTTT. This gives the protein CASSSVRGSGELFF. The chain joins TRBV11-2 to TRBJ2-2; D may be TRBD1 (6 bases). The CDR3 sequence is 14 residues long. Germline loops: CDR1 SGHAT, CDR2 FQNNGV. Trimming left V 4 bases short and J 6 bases short, with 12 bases between.

This sequence joins TRBV20-1 and TRBJ1-2; 7 nucleotides agree with TRBD1. Germline trimming cut 0 bases from V and 3 bases from J; bases unmatched to any gene: 7. Germline CDR1 reads DFQATT; CDR2 reads SNEGSKA (reference sequence). The CDR3 has 15 amino acids. The CDR3 DNA sequence: TGCAGTGCTAGAGATCGGACAGGTTCCTACTATGGCTACACCTTC. Translating it yields CSARDRTGSYYGYTF.

This clonotype was detected ten times or more. This chain links TRBV7-2 with TRBJ1-6; unclear D gene. The CDR3 length is 14 residues. Germline assignment: CDR1 SGHTA and CDR2 FQGNSA. The V and J ends lost 1 base and 9 bases respectively, with 10 bases between them. The CDR3 nucleotides read TGTGCCAGCAGCTTAGGTTTCCCCGGTTCACCCCTCCACTTT. Its protein product is CASSLGFPGSPLHF.

The chain employs TRBV23-1 and TRBJ2-7; tentative D call: TRBD2 (6 bases). TRBV23-1 is known as an ORF, though its function is uncertain. V lost 2 bases, J lost 2 bases, and 25 bases lay in between. The CDR3 consists of 19 residues. CDR3 DNA: TGCGCCAGCAGTCAACGCACCGGGACTTCTCCTATGGTGACCTACGAGCAGTACTTC. Amino acid sequence: CASSQRTGTSPMVTYEQYF.

The sample holds many counts of this clonotype. The chain employs TRBV5-1 and TRBJ2-1; D gene ambiguous. V was clipped by 2 bases and J by 8 bases, with 11 bases between them. This CDR3 has 13 residues. Germline loops: CDR1 SGHRS, CDR2 YFSETQ. In nucleotides, the CDR3 is TGCGCCAGCAGCTTTATCGAGGTTGATGAGCAGTTCTTC. Its protein product is CASSFIEVDEQFF.

This clonotype has a handful of counts. J is TRBJ2-3 and V is TRBV11-3; 8 positions agree with TRBD2. This CDR3 comprises 16 residues. CDR1 is SGHNT, CDR2 YENEEA, per germline. V lost 4 bases, J lost 1 base, and 7 bases stayed unmatched. CDR3 nucleotides: TGTGCCAGCAGCTCCGGGGGGGCCGGTGGCACAGATACGCAGTATTTT. It specifies CASSSGGAGGTDTQYF.

There are many counts of this clonotype. The chain joins TRBV7-2 to TRBJ2-1, with 7 bases matching TRBD1. The V gene's germline CDR1 is SGHTA and CDR2 FQGNSA. The ends lost 5 bases at V and 8 bases at J; junction bases unmatched: 6. This CDR3 contains 13 residues. This chain's CDR3 is CASSGSTGYEQFF. CDR3 DNA: TGTGCCAGCAGCGGGTCGACAGGGTATGAGCAGTTCTTC.

This clonotype was picked up a small number of times. The V and J genes are TRBV24-1 and TRBJ2-1; 9 nucleotides align to TRBD1. The CDR3 has 15 residues. CDR1 KGHDR and CDR2 SFDVKD come from the germline V gene. The V gene end was trimmed by 2 bases and the J gene end by 8 bases; junction bases not matched to a gene: 6. The CDR3 DNA reads TGTGCCACCAGTGATTCAGGACAGGGGAAGTATGAGCAGTTCTTC. Translating gives CATSDSGQGKYEQFF.

This clonotype has just a few counts. The chain is built from TRBV20-1 and TRBJ2-3, with TRBD1 identical over 12 bases. V was pared by 3 bases and J by 4 bases, with 8 bases of the junction left unmatched. CDR1 and CDR2 (germline): DFQATT, SNEGSKA (reference sequence). The CDR3 spans 16 residues. Here the CDR3 DNA reads TGCAGTGCTAGCGGGACAGGGGGCAATGAGGCAGATACGCAGTATTTT. Translation: CSASGTGGNEADTQYF.

This clonotype was counted a few times. V usage is TRBV12-3 or TRBV12-4 and J usage is TRBJ2-6; D is unclear. The CDR3 is 16 residues long. Trimming stripped 7 bases from V and 0 bases from J, with 13 bases between. CDR3 region: CASTPGKGSGANVLTF. CDR3 nucleotide sequence: TGTGCCAGCACCCCGGGTAAGGGCTCTGGGGCCAACGTCCTGACTTTC.

This chain links TRBV3-1 with TRBJ2-3, with D tentatively TRBD2 (6 bases). Germline lookup yields CDR1 LGHDT and CDR2 YNNKEL (reference sequence). The CDR3 consists of 18 residues. With 4 bases removed from V and 0 bases from J, the gap between germline ends came to 20 bases. The CDR3 loop is CASSPPRGGSGSTDTQYF. CDR3 in DNA: TGTGCCAGCAGCCCACCCCGTGGTGGTAGCGGTAGCACAGATACGCAGTATTTT.

This clonotype was counted ten times or more. The genes are TRBV18 and TRBJ1-1; TRBD1 aligns across 12 bases. V dropped 2 bases and J dropped 3; count of bases not matched to a gene: 4. The CDR3 runs 16 residues. Per germline, CDR1 KGHSH and CDR2 LQKENI. The CDR3 region is CASSPGTGGKDTEAFF. DNA for the CDR3: TGTGCCAGCTCACCAGGGACAGGGGGCAAGGACACTGAAGCTTTCTTT.

This clonotype showed up just a few times. The chain has TRBV11-2 and TRBJ2-7; D gene unclear. Germline values: CDR1 SGHAT, CDR2 FQNNGV. The CDR3 spans 13 residues. Trimming took off 0 bases at V and 4 bases at J, with 7 bases between the two ends. CDR3 region: CASSLDTEYEQYF. CDR3 DNA sequence: TGTGCCAGCAGCTTAGATACAGAATACGAGCAGTACTTC.

This CDR3 is CASSVGGWFYNEQFF. As DNA, the CDR3 is TGTGCCAGCAGCGTAGGGGGGTGGTTTTACAATGAGCAGTTCTTC. The chain joins TRBV9 to TRBJ2-1; the D gene could be TRBD1 or TRBD2 (5 bases each). The CDR3 consists of 15 residues. Germline-derived CDR1 and CDR2 are SGDLS and YYNGEE. Between the trimmed V and J ends, which lost 0 bases and 4 bases, there was a span of 11 bases.

Ten or more counts support this clonotype. The gene calls are TRBV7-6 and TRBJ2-5; D may be TRBD1 or TRBD2 (6 bases each). This CDR3 has 14 amino acids. Looked up from germline, CDR1 is SGHVS and CDR2 is FNYEAQ. V was cut by 5 bases and J by 4 bases, with 14 bases left in between. The CDR3 here is CASSVPGGGETQYF. CDR3 coding DNA: TGTGCCAGCAGCGTTCCCGGAGGGGGAGAGACCCAGTACTTC.

This clonotype was seen ten or more times. The chain joins TRBV29-1 to TRBJ1-3; 7 nucleotides match TRBD1. V gave up 6 bases and J gave up 0 bases; unmatched junction bases: 5. Germline V gives CDR1 SQVTM, CDR2 ANQGSEA. This CDR3 region has 14 residues. The CDR3 sequence is CSVKRDSSGNTIYF. CDR3 nucleotide sequence: TGCAGCGTCAAGAGGGACAGCTCTGGAAACACCATATATTTT.

This clonotype was detected many times. The rearrangement uses TRBV6-5 and TRBJ2-1; 9 nucleotides match TRBD2. Germline V gene data show CDR1 as MNHEY and CDR2 as SVGAGI. The junction had 4 bases not matched to a gene; V was cut back by 6 bases and J by 13 bases. The CDR3 is 11 amino acids. CDR3 residues: CASSQAGGQFF. CDR3 nucleotide sequence: TGTGCCAGCAGCCAAGCGGGAGGCCAGTTCTTC.